Below are 28 T cell receptor beta chains sequenced from a single sample in a study of blood T cell repertoires in COVID-19. The protocol was immunoSEQ multiplex PCR, while the TCRdb copy is restricted to in-frame clones and leaves out a portion. Among about 210,000 clones listed, roughly 90% were seen once. Sequenced: peripheral blood. These receptors came from a woman in her thirties or forties with acute or convalescent COVID-19.

The chain employs TRBV2 and TRBJ1-2; possible D gene TRBD1, 5 bases. V was trimmed by 1 base and J by 12 bases, leaving 12 bases between them. Germline assignment: CDR1 SNHLY and CDR2 FYNNEI. The CDR3 is made up of 12 amino acids. The CDR3 region is CASSEESPGDTF. The DNA for the CDR3 is TGTGCCAGCAGTGAAGAGTCCCCGGGGGACACCTTC.

The chain carries TRBV19 and TRBJ2-5; TRBD1 matches at 9 bases. Germline CDR1 LNHDA, CDR2 SQIVND (reference sequence). The CDR3 is 14 residues long. Trimming took 2 bases from V and 5 from J; bases not matched to a gene: 3. This CDR3 reads CASSINRGRETQYF. In DNA form, the CDR3 reads TGTGCCAGTAGTATAAACAGGGGGCGGGAGACCCAGTACTTC. The complete variable domain, with remaining parts taken from reference TRBV19 and TRBJ2-5, reads DGGITQSPKYLFRKEGQNVTLSCEQNLNHDAMYWYRQDPGQGLRLIYYSQIVNDFQKGDIAEGYSVSREKKESFPLTVTSAQKNPTAFYLCASSINRGRETQYFGPGTRLLVL.

DNA of the CDR3: TGTGCCAGCAGTTACGTGTCGGGGGGCCAAGAGACCCAGTACTTC. It is translated as CASSYVSGGQETQYF. This rearrangement joins TRBV6-5 to TRBJ2-5; the match to TRBD2 covers 7 bases. Trimming at V came to 2 bases and at J to 1 base, leaving 4 bases not matched to a gene. This CDR3 contains 15 residues. Germline V gene lookup returns CDR1 MNHEY and CDR2 SVGAGI.

The V gene is TRBV2, the J gene TRBJ2-3; weak D call: TRBD2 (6 bases). The V end lost 5 bases, the J end lost 4 bases, and 13 bases lay between the germline ends. From germline, CDR1 is SNHLY and CDR2 FYNNEI. This CDR3 has 14 amino acids. The CDR3 here is CASSFWTGADTQYF. The CDR3 DNA reads TGTGCCAGCAGTTTCTGGACGGGGGCAGATACGCAGTATTTT. The full variable domain, in which reference TRBV2 and TRBJ2-3 provide the parts outside the CDR3, is EPEVTQTPSHQVTQMGQEVILRCVPISNHLYFYWYRQILGQKVEFLVSFYNNEISEKSEIFDDQFSVERPDGSNFTLKIRSTKLEDSAMYFCASSFWTGADTQYFGPGTRLTVL.

This CDR3 reads CASSADAQGALGNTIYF. Written as DNA, the CDR3 is TGTGCCAGCAGTGCCGACGCTCAGGGGGCTCTTGGAAACACCATATATTTT. V is TRBV6-1 and J is TRBJ1-3; 8 bases are shared with TRBD1. The CDR3 is made up of 17 amino acids. Per germline, CDR1 MNHNS and CDR2 SASEGT. V lost 4 bases and J lost 3; bases outside the gene matches: 11.

The chain joins TRBV15 to TRBJ1-6; TRBD1 agrees at 8 bases. Germline-derived CDR1 and CDR2 are LNHNV and YYDKDF (reference sequence). The ends lost 3 bases at V and 8 bases at J; junction bases unmatched: 6. There are 15 residues in the CDR3. The CDR3 DNA is TGTGCCACCAGCAGGATCAGGGGGCTAGATTCACCCCTCCACTTT. It encodes CATSRIRGLDSPLHF. Full variable domain (missing parts from reference TRBV15 and TRBJ1-6): DAMVIQNPRYQVTQFGKPVTLSCSQTLNHNVMYWYQQKSSQAPKLLFHYYDKDFNNEADTPDNFQSRRPNTSFCFLDIRSPGLGDTAMYLCATSRIRGLDSPLHFGNGTRLTVT.

CDR3 DNA: TGCAGCGTTGATATGGCAGGAAAATATGGCTACACCTTC. This translates into CSVDMAGKYGYTF. The gene calls are TRBV29-1 and TRBJ1-2; D gene unclear. Trimming took off 3 bases at V and 5 bases at J, with 13 bases between the two ends. The CDR3 is 13 residues long. Germline V gene lookup returns CDR1 SQVTM and CDR2 ANQGSEA.

For this clone: Compared with germline, one end of the junction differs, possibly owing to a read error. The chain has TRBV10-3 and TRBJ2-1; a possible D gene is TRBD2 (5 bases). The CDR3 extends over 13 amino acids. CDR1 is ENHRY, CDR2 SYGVKD, per germline. The CDR3: CATSGLAINEQFF. In DNA form, the CDR3 reads TGTGCCACCAGTGGGCTAGCCATCAATGAGCAGTTCTTC.

This clone was seen a handful of times. The rearrangement uses TRBV11-2 and TRBJ1-1; 11 bases fit TRBD1. Germline values: CDR1 SGHAT, CDR2 FQNNGV. V dropped 5 bases and J dropped 0; count of bases not matched to a gene: 14. The CDR3 totals 19 residues. This CDR3 is CASSPRGGQGEILNTEAFF. DNA for the CDR3: TGTGCCAGCAGCCCTCGGGGGGGACAGGGGGAAATTTTGAACACTGAAGCTTTCTTT.

The chain links TRBV10-2 to TRBJ2-7; the D gene is possibly TRBD2 (6 bases). V was pared by 3 bases and J by 2 bases, with 14 bases between. This CDR3 contains 15 residues. Germline V gene data show CDR1 as WSHSY and CDR2 as SAAADI. CDR3 nucleotides: TGCGCCAGCAGTGAAGAGGGAGGCAGGACCTACGAGCAGTACGTC. Translated, it gives CASSEEGGRTYEQYV.

The V and J genes are TRBV21-1 and TRBJ2-7; the table names TRBD2, a call not compared with the DNA. TRBV21-1 is classified as a pseudogene. This CDR3 spans 14 amino acids. Written as DNA, the CDR3 is TGTGCCAGCAGCAAAGAGGTAGGGACTTACGAGCAGTACGTC. Protein sequence: CASSKEVGTYEQYV.

The V and J genes are TRBV7-2 and TRBJ2-3, with D possibly being TRBD1 (5 bases). Looked up from germline, CDR1 is SGHTA and CDR2 is FQGNSA. V was cut by 6 bases and J by 0 bases, with 10 bases left in between. This CDR3 is 14 amino acids long. The CDR3 loop is CASRGLLSTDTQYF. The CDR3 nucleotides are TGTGCCAGCAGGGGGCTATTAAGCACAGATACGCAGTATTTT.

The V gene is TRBV3-1 (or the pseudogene TRBV3-2), the J gene TRBJ2-2; 15 nucleotides agree with TRBD2. Losses at the gene ends were 4 bases for V and 7 bases for J; bases not matched to a gene: 4. Germline values: CDR1 LGHDT, CDR2 YNNKEL (reference sequence). There are 16 residues in the CDR3. CDR3 bases: TGTGCCAGCAGCCGGACTAGCGGGGGGGCCAGCGGGGAGCTGTTTTTT. Its protein product is CASSRTSGGASGELFF.

Concerning this clone itself: Sequence at one end of the junction differs from germline and may be a read error. This chain links TRBV10-2 with TRBJ1-2; perhaps TRBD1 as D (6 bases). The CDR3 consists of 13 residues. Germline loops: CDR1 WSHSY, CDR2 SAAADI. The CDR3 sequence is CARSGGGHYGYTF. CDR3 in DNA: TGCGCCCGCAGTGGGGGGGGGCACTATGGCTACACCTTC.

The gene calls are TRBV9 and TRBJ1-4; possibly TRBD1 for D (5 bases). Trimming cost V 3 bases and J 4 bases, with 7 bases left between them. Germline V gene sequence: CDR1 SGDLS, CDR2 YYNGEE. The CDR3 contains 13 residues. The DNA for the CDR3 is TGTGCCAGCAGCGCAGGGATTAATGAAAAACTGTTTTTT. Translation gives CASSAGINEKLFF.

This clone was recorded a few times. The chain carries TRBV5-1 and TRBJ2-7; D may be TRBD1 (5 bases). Trimming pared 0 bases from V and 4 bases from J, leaving 11 bases between. The CDR3 length is 14 residues. Germline assignment: CDR1 SGHRS and CDR2 YFSETQ. CDR3 region: CASSLGSGHYEQYV. CDR3 bases: TGCGCCAGCAGCTTGGGATCAGGGCATTACGAGCAGTACGTC.

The chain combines TRBV13 with TRBJ1-1; 8 nucleotides match TRBD1. V dropped 2 bases and J dropped 2; count of bases not matched to a gene: 4. Germline CDR1 is PRHDT and CDR2 is FYEKMQ (reference sequence). The CDR3 covers 15 residues. The CDR3 DNA is TGTGCCAGCAGCTTAAATGGACAGGGAAACACTGAAGCTTTCTTT. Translating it yields CASSLNGQGNTEAFF.

The rearrangement joins TRBV30 to TRBJ1-1; D is ambiguous. V was shortened by 2 bases and J by 0 bases, with 7 bases between the two germline ends. Per germline, CDR1 GTSNPN and CDR2 SVGIG (reference sequence). The CDR3 runs 13 residues. CDR3 loop: CAWSRKLNTEAFF. The CDR3 DNA follows: TGTGCCTGGAGTCGAAAGCTGAACACTGAAGCTTTCTTT.

The chain combines TRBV5-1 with TRBJ2-5, with 7 bases identical to TRBD1. The germline V gene encodes CDR1 SGHRS and CDR2 YFSETQ. The CDR3 covers 15 residues. V dropped 4 bases and J dropped 3; count of bases not matched to a gene: 9. The CDR3 loop reads CASSPSTGPEETQYF. The CDR3 nucleotides are TGCGCCAGCAGCCCGTCGACAGGGCCCGAAGAGACCCAGTACTTC.

This clone was detected a few times. V usage is TRBV6-1 and J usage is TRBJ1-4; perhaps TRBD1 as D (5 bases). Germline loops: CDR1 MNHNS, CDR2 SASEGT. The CDR3 length is 14 residues. Deletions cut 2 bases from V and 8 bases from J, with 12 bases between. The CDR3 spells CASSEKGLGEKLFF. The DNA for the CDR3 is TGTGCCAGCAGTGAAAAGGGGTTGGGGGAAAAACTGTTTTTT.

V is TRBV10-2 and J is TRBJ1-2; D unclear. The CDR3 is 15 amino acids. Germline V gene lookup returns CDR1 WSHSY and CDR2 SAAADI. The V and J ends lost 3 bases and 0 bases respectively, with 11 bases between them. In DNA, the CDR3 is TGCGCCAGCAGTGACCACAGTACCCCTAACTATGGCTACACCTTC. Protein sequence: CASSDHSTPNYGYTF.

The V and J genes are TRBV6-6 and TRBJ1-2; a weak D match, TRBD1 (5 bases). The germline V gene encodes CDR1 MNHNY and CDR2 SVGAGI (reference sequence). V lost 3 bases to trimming and J lost 7 bases, with 15 bases between them. The CDR3 length is 14 residues. Here the CDR3 reads CASSYSDTAGGYTF. In DNA, the CDR3 is TGTGCCAGCAGTTATTCGGACACTGCCGGTGGCTACACCTTC.

The genes are TRBV24-1 and TRBJ1-5, with TRBD1 matching 8 bases. CDR1 is KGHDR and CDR2 is SFDVKD in the germline V gene. The CDR3 extends over 19 amino acids. J lost 1 base, V lost 3 bases, and 13 bases had no gene match. CDR3 coding DNA: TGTGCCACCAGTGATCGTCTCGGGACAGGTGTCGAAAGCAATCAGCCCCAGCATTTT. It is translated as CATSDRLGTGVESNQPQHF.

The chain carries TRBV14 and TRBJ1-1; D gene uncertain. Germline V gene lookup returns CDR1 SGHDN and CDR2 FVKESK. This CDR3 region has 11 residues. Trimming stripped 3 bases from V and 7 bases from J, with 6 bases between. CDR3 region: CASSHTVEAFF. The CDR3 region has the DNA TGTGCCAGCAGCCATACAGTTGAAGCTTTCTTT.

The chain joins TRBV5-1 to TRBJ1-2; 11 bases map to TRBD1. The CDR3 runs to 13 residues. From germline, CDR1 is SGHRS and CDR2 YFSETQ. The ends lost 4 bases at V and 6 bases at J; junction bases unmatched: 2. The chain's CDR3 is CASSRDRGDGYTF. The CDR3 DNA sequence: TGCGCCAGCAGCCGGGACAGGGGGGATGGCTACACCTTC.

This clone appeared once. The chain has TRBV18 and TRBJ1-5, with TRBD1 identical over 7 bases. V was pared by 6 bases and J by 6 bases, with 8 bases of the junction left unmatched. This CDR3 contains 14 residues. Germline assignment: CDR1 KGHSH and CDR2 LQKENI. The CDR3: CASSFETGTQPQHF. For the CDR3, the DNA is TGTGCCAGCTCGTTCGAGACAGGGACTCAGCCCCAGCATTTT.

CDR3 sequence (DNA): TGTGCCAGCAGTGCGTCCCGGGGGATACACTACAATGAGCAGTTCTTC. It translates to CASSASRGIHYNEQFF. The V and J genes are TRBV6-1 and TRBJ2-1; weak D call: TRBD2 (6 bases). The CDR3 contains 16 residues. The V gene lost 4 bases and the J gene lost 3 bases, with 16 bases spanning the gap. The V gene's germline CDR1 is MNHNS and CDR2 SASEGT.

The rearrangement joins TRBV19 to TRBJ1-1; D is perhaps TRBD1 (5 bases). The CDR3 covers 14 residues. Trimming stripped 4 bases from V and 0 bases from J, with 9 bases between. The V gene's germline CDR1 is LNHDA and CDR2 SQIVND (reference sequence). The CDR3 sequence: CASSKGIMNTEAFF. The CDR3, as DNA: TGTGCCAGTAGTAAGGGGATTATGAACACTGAAGCTTTCTTT.